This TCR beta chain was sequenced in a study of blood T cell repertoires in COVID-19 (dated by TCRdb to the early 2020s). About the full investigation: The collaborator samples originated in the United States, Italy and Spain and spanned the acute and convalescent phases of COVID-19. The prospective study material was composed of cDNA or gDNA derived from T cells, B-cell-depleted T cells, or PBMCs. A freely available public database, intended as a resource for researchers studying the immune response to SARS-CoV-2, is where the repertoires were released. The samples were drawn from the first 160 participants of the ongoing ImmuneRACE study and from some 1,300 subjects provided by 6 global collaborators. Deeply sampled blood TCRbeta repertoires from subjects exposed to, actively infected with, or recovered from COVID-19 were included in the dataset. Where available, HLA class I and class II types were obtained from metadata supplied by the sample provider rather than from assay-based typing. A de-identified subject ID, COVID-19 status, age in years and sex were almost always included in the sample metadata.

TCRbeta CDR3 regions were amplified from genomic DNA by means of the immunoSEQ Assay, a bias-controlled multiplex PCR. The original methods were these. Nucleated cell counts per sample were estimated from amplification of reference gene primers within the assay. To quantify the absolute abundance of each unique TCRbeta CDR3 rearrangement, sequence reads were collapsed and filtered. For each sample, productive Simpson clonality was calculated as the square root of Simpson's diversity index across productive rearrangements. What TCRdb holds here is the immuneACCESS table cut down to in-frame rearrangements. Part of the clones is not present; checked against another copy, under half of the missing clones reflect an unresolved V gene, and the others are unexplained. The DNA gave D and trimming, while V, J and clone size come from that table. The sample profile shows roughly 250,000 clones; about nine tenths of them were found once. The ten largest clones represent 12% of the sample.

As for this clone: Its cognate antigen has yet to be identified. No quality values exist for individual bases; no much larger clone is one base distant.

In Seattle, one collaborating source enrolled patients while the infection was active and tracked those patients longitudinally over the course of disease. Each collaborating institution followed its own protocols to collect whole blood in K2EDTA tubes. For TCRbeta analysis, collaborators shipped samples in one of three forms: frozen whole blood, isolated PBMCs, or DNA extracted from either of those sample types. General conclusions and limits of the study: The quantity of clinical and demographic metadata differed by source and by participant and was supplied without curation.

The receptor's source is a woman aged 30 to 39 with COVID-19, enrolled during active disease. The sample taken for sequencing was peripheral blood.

The nucleotide sequence is given as TGTGCCAGCAGCATAAGACTAGCGGGGGCCGGCGGGGAGCTGTTTTTT. Its translation is CASSIRLAGAGGELFF. The rearranged segments are TRBV7-7 and TRBJ2-2; 12 bases in the middle match TRBD2. The germline V and J ends show losses of 5 bases and 7 bases respectively, and no gene match explains 8 bases of the junction. The germline V gene (reference sequence) sets CDR1 to SSHAT and CDR2 to FNYEAQ. Including cysteine and phenylalanine, the CDR3 has 16 amino acids. Only the CDR3 region is kept as DNA, spanning 48 bases read in frame from base 1.